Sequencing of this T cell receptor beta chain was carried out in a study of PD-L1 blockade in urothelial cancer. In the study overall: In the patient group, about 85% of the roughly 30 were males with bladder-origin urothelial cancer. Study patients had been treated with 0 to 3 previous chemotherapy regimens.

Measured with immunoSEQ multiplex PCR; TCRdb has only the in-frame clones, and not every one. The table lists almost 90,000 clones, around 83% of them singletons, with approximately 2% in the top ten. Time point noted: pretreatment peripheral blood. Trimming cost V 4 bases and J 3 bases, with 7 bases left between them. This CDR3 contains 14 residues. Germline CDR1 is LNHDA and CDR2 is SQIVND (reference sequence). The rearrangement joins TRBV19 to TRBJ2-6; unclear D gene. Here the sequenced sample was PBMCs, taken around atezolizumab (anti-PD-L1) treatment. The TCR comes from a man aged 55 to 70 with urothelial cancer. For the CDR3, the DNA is TGTGCCAGTAGTACAGGTTTTGGGGCCAACGTCCTGACTTTC. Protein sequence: CASSTGFGANVLTF. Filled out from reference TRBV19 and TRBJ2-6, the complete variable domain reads DGGITQSPKYLFRKEGQNVTLSCEQNLNHDAMYWYRQDPGQGLRLIYYSQIVNDFQKGDIAEGYSVSREKKESFPLTVTSAQKNPTAFYLCASSTGFGANVLTFGAGSRLTVL.